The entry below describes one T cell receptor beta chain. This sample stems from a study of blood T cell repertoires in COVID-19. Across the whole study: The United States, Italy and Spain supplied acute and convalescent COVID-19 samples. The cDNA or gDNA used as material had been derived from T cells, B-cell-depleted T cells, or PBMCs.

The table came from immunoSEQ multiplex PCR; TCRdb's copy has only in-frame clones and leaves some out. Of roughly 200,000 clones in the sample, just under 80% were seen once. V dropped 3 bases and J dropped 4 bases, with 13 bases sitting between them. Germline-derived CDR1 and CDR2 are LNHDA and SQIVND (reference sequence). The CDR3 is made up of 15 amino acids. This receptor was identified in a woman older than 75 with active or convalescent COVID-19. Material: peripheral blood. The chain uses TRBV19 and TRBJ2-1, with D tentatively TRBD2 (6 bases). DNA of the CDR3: TGTGCCAGTAGTATCGGAGGGGTTTCTTACAATGAGCAGTTCTTC. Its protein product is CASSIGGVSYNEQFF.